Each of the 21 T cell receptor beta chains below was sequenced from the same sample in a study of blood T cell repertoires in COVID-19. The protocol was immunoSEQ multiplex PCR, while the TCRdb copy is restricted to in-frame clones and leaves out a portion. The sample contains about 71,000 clones, more than 75% of which appear only once. The sequenced sample consisted of peripheral blood. The source is a woman of 80 years or more with active or convalescent COVID-19.

This clone was seen more than once but under ten times. This sequence joins TRBV7-2 and TRBJ2-3, with D possibly TRBD2 on 7 matching bases. The CDR3 is 14 residues long. V was cut by 7 bases and J by 1 base, with 12 bases left in between. CDR1 is SGHTA and CDR2 is FQGNSA in the germline V gene. CDR3 amino acids: CASTWGGRTDTQYF. The CDR3, as DNA: TGTGCCAGCACCTGGGGGGGCCGCACAGATACGCAGTATTTT.

The rearrangement links TRBV10-3 to TRBJ1-2, with 12 bases aligning to TRBD1. The CDR3 is 15 amino acids. V shed 8 bases and J 2 bases; nucleotides not matched to a gene: 6. Germline V CDR1 and CDR2: ENHRY, SYGVKD. For the CDR3, the DNA is TGTGCCATCGGGGCGGGGACAGGGGGCAACTATGGCTACACCTTC. This sequence encodes CAIGAGTGGNYGYTF.

The chain carries TRBV12-5 and TRBJ1-1, with D unresolved. The ends were cut back, 11 bases at V and 3 bases at J, with 16 bases in the middle. The CDR3 runs 13 residues. The germline CDR1 and CDR2 sequences are LGHNT and FRNRAP. CDR3 in amino acids: CAGSAADDTEAFF. The CDR3 region has the DNA TGTGCTGGGTCGGCGGCAGACGACACTGAAGCTTTCTTT.

The chain has TRBV6-5 and TRBJ1-2; D might be TRBD1 (5 bases). In germline, CDR1 is MNHEY, CDR2 SVGAGI. Deletions cut 5 bases from V and 6 bases from J, with 16 bases between. There are 14 residues in the CDR3. The CDR3 spells CASSPWTLADGYTF. The CDR3 region has the DNA TGTGCCAGCAGTCCCTGGACATTGGCGGATGGCTACACCTTC.

The chain joins TRBV30 to TRBJ1-1; 8 bases map to TRBD1. The CDR3 runs to 13 residues. Germline assignment: CDR1 GTSNPN and CDR2 SVGIG (reference sequence). V was pared by 3 bases and J by 6 bases, with 6 bases of the junction left unmatched. CDR3 nucleotides: TGTGCCTGGAGCGACAGGGGAACTTCTGAAGCTTTCTTT. It encodes CAWSDRGTSEAFF. Variable domain in full (rest from reference TRBV30 and TRBJ1-1): SQTIHQWPATLVQPVGSPLSLECTVEGTSNPNLYWYRQAAGRGLQLLFYSVGIGQISSEVPQNLSASRPQDRQFILSSKKLLLSDSGFYLCAWSDRGTSEAFFGQGTRLTVV.

This chain joins TRBV5-1 and TRBJ1-2, with 8 nucleotides matching TRBD1. CDR1 is SGHRS and CDR2 is YFSETQ in the germline V gene. V dropped 4 bases and J dropped 7; count of bases not matched to a gene: 12. The CDR3 consists of 15 residues. CDR3 in DNA: TGCGCCAGCAGCCTCACTGCGGATGGGACAGGTGGCTACACCTTC. Its protein is CASSLTADGTGGYTF.

The chain combines TRBV9 with TRBJ2-5; tentatively, D is TRBD2 (5 bases). There are 14 residues in the CDR3. The germline V gene encodes CDR1 SGDLS and CDR2 YYNGEE. Trimming cost V 3 bases and J 5 bases, with 14 bases left between them. The CDR3 reads CASSEDGPGETQYF. CDR3 nucleotides: TGTGCCAGCAGCGAGGACGGTCCGGGGGAGACCCAGTACTTC.

Only a few counts were recorded for this clone. CDR3 nucleotide sequence: TGTGCCAGCAGCTTAAGGGAGAATGAGCAGTTCTTC. It specifies CASSLRENEQFF. The chain joins TRBV5-4 to TRBJ2-1; perhaps TRBD2 as D (5 bases). With 2 bases removed from V and 7 bases from J, the gap between germline ends came to 7 bases. The CDR3 consists of 12 residues. The germline V gene has CDR1 SGHNT and CDR2 YYREEE (reference sequence).

The genes are TRBV7-8 and TRBJ1-4; D is unclear. The germline V gene has CDR1 SGHVS and CDR2 FQNEAQ. The CDR3 has 15 residues. V lost 5 bases to trimming and J lost 4 bases, with 14 bases between them. CDR3 protein: CASSPEWLYNEKLFF. Written as DNA, the CDR3 is TGTGCCAGCAGCCCAGAATGGCTTTATAATGAAAAACTGTTTTTT.

This clone was picked up one time. The chain couples TRBV19 to TRBJ1-1; no clear D. From germline, CDR1 is LNHDA and CDR2 SQIVND (reference sequence). The V end was cut by 7 bases, the J end by 3 bases, with 18 bases between. This CDR3 has 15 amino acids. The DNA for the CDR3 is TGTGCCAGTACCAACCGACATATGACGGACACTGAAGCTTTCTTT. Amino acids: CASTNRHMTDTEAFF.

The chain links TRBV5-8 to TRBJ2-4; possible D gene TRBD1, 5 bases. This CDR3 contains 15 residues. V lost 1 base, J lost 6 bases, and 14 bases lay in between. The germline V gene has CDR1 SGHTS and CDR2 YDEGEE. The DNA of the CDR3 is TGTGCCAGCAGCTTGATTCAGGGCATAGGAAACATTCAGTACTTC. Encoded protein: CASSLIQGIGNIQYF.

The chain joins TRBV10-2 to TRBJ2-1, with 10 nucleotides matching TRBD2. CDR3 size: 16 residues. Unmatched junction bases numbered 13, after V lost 7 bases and J lost 7 bases. CDR1 WSHSY and CDR2 SAAADI come from the germline V gene. CDR3 sequence: CASIKGVAGGRNEQFF. In nucleotides, the CDR3 is TGCGCCAGCATTAAGGGGGTAGCGGGGGGCAGGAATGAGCAGTTCTTC.

The gene calls are TRBV4-1 and TRBJ1-1, with D unclear. Germline-derived CDR1 and CDR2 are MGHRA and YSYEKL. The V gene lost 6 bases and the J gene lost 5 bases, with 13 bases spanning the gap. The CDR3 is 13 residues long. For the CDR3, the DNA is TGCGCCAGCAGTCCCCACATCGAAACTGAAGCTTTCTTT. Translating it yields CASSPHIETEAFF.

This clone was seen only once. This chain uses TRBV6-2 or TRBV6-3 with TRBJ1-5, with 8 bases matching TRBD1. CDR1 and CDR2 (germline): MNHEY, SVGEGT. J lost 5 bases, V lost 5 bases, and 5 bases had no gene match. The CDR3 contains 14 residues. The CDR3 region has the DNA TGTGCCAGCAGTCCCACGACAGGGGATCAGCCCCAGCATTTT. This codes for CASSPTTGDQPQHF.

This rearrangement joins TRBV29-1 to TRBJ1-2, with D maybe TRBD1 (6 bases). The CDR3 is 13 residues long. Germline V CDR1 and CDR2: SQVTM, ANQGSEA. V was pared by 4 bases and J by 4 bases, with 13 bases between. In nucleotides, the CDR3 is TGCAGCGTTGTGCGCGGCAGGGGCTATGGCTACACCTTC. As protein: CSVVRGRGYGYTF.

V usage is TRBV27 and J usage is TRBJ2-7, with 8 bases lining up with TRBD1. With 4 bases clipped from V and 2 bases from J, the junction kept 4 bases outside the gene matches. This CDR3 contains 14 residues. Germline V gene lookup returns CDR1 MNHEY and CDR2 SMNVEV (reference sequence). DNA of the CDR3: TGTGCCAGCAGTTCCTGGACAGGGACCTACGAGCAGTACTTC. This gives the protein CASSSWTGTYEQYF.

V usage is TRBV14 and J usage is TRBJ2-5; tentative D call: TRBD1 (5 bases). The V and J ends lost 0 bases and 2 bases respectively, with 13 bases between them. Germline CDR1 and CDR2: SGHDN and FVKESK. The length of the CDR3 is 16 residues. The CDR3 region has the DNA TGTGCCAGCAGCCAAGATTTAGAGACAGCGCAAGAGACCCAGTACTTC. Its translation: CASSQDLETAQETQYF.

This chain links TRBV9 with TRBJ1-1, with a possible D match to TRBD1 (5 bases). The CDR3 has 14 amino acids. V was pared by 0 bases and J by 2 bases, with 8 bases between. CDR1 and CDR2 from the germline V gene are SGDLS and YYNGEE. The CDR3 coding sequence is TGTGCCAGCAGCGTAGATGGGGCCAACACTGAAGCTTTCTTT. This translates into CASSVDGANTEAFF.

The rearrangement joins TRBV27 to TRBJ2-1; 13 positions agree with TRBD2. Germline V CDR1 and CDR2: MNHEY, SMNVEV (reference sequence). V dropped 5 bases and J dropped 1; count of bases not matched to a gene: 14. The CDR3 is 20 residues long. Here the CDR3 reads CASSTRQAGLAGASYNEQFF. CDR3 DNA: TGTGCCAGCAGTACCAGACAGGCCGGACTAGCGGGGGCATCCTACAATGAGCAGTTCTTC.

The chain carries TRBV19 and TRBJ2-7; the D is unclear. The CDR3 covers 13 residues. Germline CDR1 LNHDA, CDR2 SQIVND (reference sequence). Trimming cost V 5 bases and J 12 bases, with 20 bases left between them. The CDR3 sequence: CASSPRRPGSLYF. CDR3 nucleotide sequence: TGTGCCAGTAGTCCCCGGCGGCCCGGGTCCCTGTACTTC.

This chain joins TRBV7-2 and TRBJ2-5; 8 bases fit TRBD2. CDR1 SGHTA and CDR2 FQGNSA come from the germline V gene. There are 16 residues in the CDR3. The V segment lost 1 base and the J segment 4 bases; nucleotides outside the gene matches: 8. CDR3 nucleotides: TGTGCCAGCAGCTTAGGAGGGCTCGGGGGGGCAGAGACCCAGTACTTC. Its translation is CASSLGGLGGAETQYF.